This paragraph reports one T cell receptor (beta chain). Its target is unknown. The entry originates in a study of T cell repertoires in cytomegalovirus infection. About the study: HLA-B-restricted CMV epitopes that are well studied, plus recently identified HLA-C-restricted ones, were used by the study. It can be stated that public TCR beta signatures indicated CMV infection as well as a matching HLA type.

General study results and limits: The ex vivo response was dominated by HLA-C-restricted CMV-specific TCR beta clonotypes.

TCRdb re-derived calls from the reads in MiXCR, one entry per CDR3 protein. Of 830,000 or so distinct CDR3 sequences listed, 32% are singletons. V gave up 5 bases and J gave up 2 bases; unmatched junction bases: 8. The CDR3 length is 16 residues. The V gene's germline CDR1 is SGHTA and CDR2 FQGNSA. The gene calls are TRBV7-2 and TRBJ2-3; 9 nucleotides match TRBD1. Specimen: cultured CD8+ T cells from PBMCs, collected from culture after CMV antigen stimulation. This receptor was obtained from a human donor in good health (CMV status not recorded). Some clones in this sample may be carry-over from other donors' samples. CDR3 amino acids: CASSVGTGRFTDTQYF. For the CDR3, the DNA is TGTGCCAGCAGCGTCGGGACAGGGCGGTTCACAGATACGCAGTATTTT.